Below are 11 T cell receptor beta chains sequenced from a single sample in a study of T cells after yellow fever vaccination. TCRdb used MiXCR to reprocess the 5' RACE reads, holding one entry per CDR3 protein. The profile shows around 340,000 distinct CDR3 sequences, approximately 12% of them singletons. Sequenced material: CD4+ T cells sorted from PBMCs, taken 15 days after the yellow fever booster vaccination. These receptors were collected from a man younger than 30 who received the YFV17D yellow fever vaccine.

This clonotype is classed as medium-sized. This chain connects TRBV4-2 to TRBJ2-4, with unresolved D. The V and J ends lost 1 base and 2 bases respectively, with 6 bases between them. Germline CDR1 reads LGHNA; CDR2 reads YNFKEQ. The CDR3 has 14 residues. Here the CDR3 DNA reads TGTGCCAGCAGCCAAGGGGCGTCCAAAAACATTCAGTACTTC. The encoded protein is CASSQGASKNIQYF.

CDR3 sequence reads: CASSAGTGFSLNYGYTF. The CDR3 nucleotides read TGTGCCAGCAGTGCCGGGACAGGCTTCTCCCTGAACTATGGCTACACCTTC. This chain links TRBV11-2 with TRBJ1-2; TRBD1 agrees at 8 bases. The CDR3 extends over 17 amino acids. Germline-derived CDR1 and CDR2 are SGHAT and FQNNGV. The J segment lost 2 bases and the V segment lost 6 bases, leaving 14 bases of the junction unmatched. Drawing the rest from reference TRBV11-2 and TRBJ1-2, the complete variable domain is EAGVAQSPRYKIIEKRQSVAFWCNPISGHATLYWYQQILGQGPKLLIQFQNNGVVDDSQLPKDRFSAERLKGVDSTLKIQPAKLEDSAVYLCASSAGTGFSLNYGYTFGSGTRLTVV.

Here the CDR3 reads CASSYIGTGQETQYF. The CDR3 nucleotides are TGTGCCAGCAGCTATATCGGGACAGGCCAAGAGACCCAGTACTTC. V is TRBV7-6 and J is TRBJ2-5, with TRBD1 identical over 8 bases. This CDR3 contains 15 residues. Germline V gene data show CDR1 as SGHVS and CDR2 as FNYEAQ. Trimming cost V 4 bases and J 1 base; bases outside gene matches: 5.

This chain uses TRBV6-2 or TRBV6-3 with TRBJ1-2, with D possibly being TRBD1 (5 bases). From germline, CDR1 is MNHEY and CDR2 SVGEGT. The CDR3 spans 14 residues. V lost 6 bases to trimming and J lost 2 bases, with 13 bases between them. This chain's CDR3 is CASRALWGNYGYTF. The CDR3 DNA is TGTGCCAGCAGGGCGCTATGGGGGAACTATGGCTACACCTTC.

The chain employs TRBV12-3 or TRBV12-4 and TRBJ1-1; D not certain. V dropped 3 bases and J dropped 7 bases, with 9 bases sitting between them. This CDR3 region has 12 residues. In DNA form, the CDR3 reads TGTGCCAGCAGTTTTGCTGGACTTGAAGCTTTCTTT. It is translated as CASSFAGLEAFF.

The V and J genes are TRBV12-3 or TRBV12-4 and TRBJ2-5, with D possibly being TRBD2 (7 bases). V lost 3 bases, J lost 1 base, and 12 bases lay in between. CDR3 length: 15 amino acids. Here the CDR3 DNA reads TGTGCCAGCAGTTTGTGGGGGGGGGCCCAAGAGACCCAGTACTTC. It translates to CASSLWGGAQETQYF.

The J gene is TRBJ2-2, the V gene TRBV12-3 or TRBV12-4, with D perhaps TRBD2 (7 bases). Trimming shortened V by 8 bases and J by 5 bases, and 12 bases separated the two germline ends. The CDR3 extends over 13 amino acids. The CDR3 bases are TGTGCCAGCCGGGGGGCTTGGACCGGGGAGCTGTTTTTT. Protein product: CASRGAWTGELFF.

Written as DNA, the CDR3 is TGTGCCATCAGTGACCCACAGGGGGCTGGGGAGACCCAGTACTTC. Its translation is CAISDPQGAGETQYF. This chain links TRBV10-3 with TRBJ2-5, with TRBD1 identical over 9 bases. The CDR3 has 15 residues. Germline CDR1 ENHRY, CDR2 SYGVKD. With 3 bases clipped from V and 5 bases from J, the junction kept 7 bases outside the gene matches.

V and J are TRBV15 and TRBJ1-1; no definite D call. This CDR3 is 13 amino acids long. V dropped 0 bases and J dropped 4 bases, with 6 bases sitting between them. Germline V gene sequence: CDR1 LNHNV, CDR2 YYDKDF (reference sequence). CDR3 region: CATSRDGLTEAFF. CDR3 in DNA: TGTGCCACCAGCAGAGACGGACTCACTGAAGCTTTCTTT.

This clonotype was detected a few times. CDR3 sequence: CASSLGVANSYGYTF. As DNA, the CDR3 is TGTGCCAGCAGTTTGGGTGTCGCCAATTCCTACGGCTACACCTTC. The rearrangement uses TRBV12-3 or TRBV12-4 and TRBJ1-2; D unclear. V lost 3 bases, J lost 8 bases, and 19 bases lay in between. CDR3 length: 15 amino acids.

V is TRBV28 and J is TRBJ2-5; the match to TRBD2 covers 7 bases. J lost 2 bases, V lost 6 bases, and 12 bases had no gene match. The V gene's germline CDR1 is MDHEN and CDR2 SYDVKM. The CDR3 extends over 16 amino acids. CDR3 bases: TGTGCCAGCAGCCCGTTTCAGGCGGGGGAACAAGAGACCCAGTACTTC. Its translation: CASSPFQAGEQETQYF.